The entry below describes one T cell receptor beta chain. Its matching antigen is unknown. Researchers ran the PCR with 60 Vbeta and 13 Jbeta primers. Per the original data handling: Later reanalysis found 80 million or so unique TCR beta chains, some 10 million of them shared. Sequenced by immunoSEQ multiplex PCR; TCRdb stores in-frame clones only, minus some. The V and J calls and the clone size are those of that table, but D and trimming were determined from the DNA. In the table there are about 180,000 clones, over 65% of which are singletons. This entry is derived from a study of cytomegalovirus exposure and HLA in healthy donors. Across the whole study: Out of about 179 million T cells, an earlier analysis found some 120 million unique TCR beta sequences in total. Study-level results: The study found most TCR sequences rare, yet found some public TCRs in many donors. In a later analysis, at a false discovery rate of 0.05, under 20,000 TCR beta sequences matched HLA alleles.

In germline, CDR1 is KGHSH, CDR2 LQKENI. V gave up 3 bases and J gave up 3 bases; unmatched junction bases: 9. This CDR3 is built from 16 residues. The chain recombines TRBV18 with TRBJ2-7; 9 bases align to TRBD1. The TCR was taken from a man aged 55 to 70 in good health and CMV-seronegative. Sequenced: PBMCs. CDR3 amino acids: CASSPLQGTGHYEQYF. The CDR3 DNA sequence: TGTGCCAGCTCACCCCTCCAAGGGACAGGGCACTACGAGCAGTACTTC.